This T cell receptor beta chain was recorded in a study of early T cells in non-severe SARS-CoV-2 infection. Study overall: Unsorted whole-blood RNA was sequenced in bulk, leaving chains unpaired.

This clonotype occurred many times. As yet, its antigen is unknown. Study findings and constraints: Anti-spike CD8 responses were favored by VDJdb matching, which missed private and CD4 specificities.

Unique molecular identifiers (one per individual cDNA molecule) were attached. One entry per CDR3 protein, called by TCRdb with MiXCR from the 5' RACE reads. The table records about 46,000 distinct CDR3 sequences, roughly 10% of them present only once. Sequenced material: whole blood, taken at baseline. The sequence was obtained from an adult who was a healthcare worker with PCR-confirmed SARS-CoV-2 infection or an uninfected control (not recorded which).

The CDR3 reads CATSRELPRLPGLAGQSSYNEQFF. The CDR3 nucleotides read TGTGCCACCAGCAGAGAACTGCCGAGATTACCGGGACTAGCGGGCCAATCCTCCTACAATGAGCAGTTCTTC. The chain couples TRBV15 to TRBJ2-1, with 12 bases identical to TRBD2. With V trimmed by 0 bases and J by 0 bases, 21 bases remained unmatched. Germline loops: CDR1 LNHNV, CDR2 YYDKDF (reference sequence). This CDR3 comprises 24 residues.